The 19 T cell receptor beta chains presented below share a single source sample, sequenced in a study of CD8 T cells in ankylosing spondylitis (dated by TCRdb to 2016 to 2017). The library was prepared using 5' RACE. Sequenced using an Illumina HiSeq 2500. In TCRdb, the public reads were trimmed at Q25 with fastp and aligned with MiXCR, with productive beta chains retained. All rows with the same CDR3 protein become a single entry with the most common DNA and genes. This sample holds roughly 450,000 distinct CDR3 sequences; about 24% were observed only once. Clones ranked in the top ten supply under 0.9% of the sample. These receptors lack a known antigen. Overall study outcomes, separate from this receptor: A TCR beta motif made up of under ten highly homologous amino acid variants appeared to be characteristic of blood from ankylosing spondylitis patients.

The sample taken for sequencing was blood, either unsorted or a sorted T cell fraction (not recorded which). The origin of the receptors is a male donor with ankylosing spondylitis.

This clonotype showed up just a few times. The chain combines TRBV7-9 with TRBJ1-3; D is unresolved. V was cut by 5 bases and J by 1 base, with 9 bases left in between. Looked up from germline, CDR1 is SEHNR and CDR2 is FQNEAQ (reference sequence). The CDR3 contains 14 residues. DNA of the CDR3: TGTGCCAGCAGCGGCAGTTTATCTGGAAACACCATATATTTT. Translated: CASSGSLSGNTIYF. The entire variable domain, with the rest obtained from reference TRBV7-9 and TRBJ1-3, is as follows: DTGVSQNPRHKITKRGQNVTFRCDPISEHNRLYWYRQTLGQGPEFLTYFQNEAQLEKSRLLSDRFSAERPKGSFSTLEIQRTEQGDSAMYLCASSGSLSGNTIYFGEGSWLTVV.

This clonotype has at least ten counts. The chain has TRBV12-3 or TRBV12-4 and TRBJ2-5; D uncertain. With 4 bases removed from V and 2 bases from J, the gap between germline ends came to 5 bases. This CDR3 has 12 residues. In DNA form, the CDR3 reads TGTGCCAGCAGTTCTAGGCAAGAGACCCAGTACTTC. It specifies CASSSRQETQYF.

This clonotype came up a few times. The chain has TRBV7-9 and TRBJ2-3; D is uncertain. The CDR3 length is 12 residues. V was pared by 3 bases and J by 7 bases, with 8 bases between. Germline V gives CDR1 SEHNR, CDR2 FQNEAQ (reference sequence). The CDR3 DNA reads TGTGCCAGCAGCTTCGAAACCAATACGCAGTATTTT. The encoded protein is CASSFETNTQYF.

This clonotype was picked up a small number of times. The genes are TRBV6-1 and TRBJ1-2; TRBD1 agrees at 9 bases. The CDR3 extends over 16 amino acids. Trimming took 2 bases from V and 7 from J; bases not matched to a gene: 11. Germline lookup yields CDR1 MNHNS and CDR2 SASEGT. The CDR3 here is CASSEISPGQGGGYTF. The CDR3 nucleotides read TGTGCCAGCAGTGAAATTTCTCCGGGACAGGGTGGTGGCTACACCTTC.

The genes are TRBV20-1 and TRBJ2-1, with a tentative D call TRBD2 (5 bases). V shed 5 bases and J shed 5 bases, with 16 bases lying between them. The germline gives CDR1 DFQATT, CDR2 SNEGSKA (reference sequence). The CDR3 loop spans 14 amino acids. CDR3 DNA sequence: TGCAGTGCTTCCCTCTGGACTTCTAACAATGAGCAGTTCTTC. The encoded protein is CSASLWTSNNEQFF.

The chain combines TRBV12-3 or TRBV12-4 with TRBJ2-1, with 10 bases that match TRBD2. The ends lost 11 bases at V and 8 bases at J; junction bases unmatched: 12. The CDR3 length is 14 residues. The CDR3, as DNA: TGTGCCTCCAGGGAAGCGGGAGGGGGATATGAGCAGTTCTTC. Protein: CASREAGGGYEQFF.

This clonotype was detected a few times. The chain recombines TRBV6-1 with TRBJ2-1; 13 bases align to TRBD2. This CDR3 region has 16 residues. From germline, CDR1 is MNHNS and CDR2 SASEGT. V shed 6 bases and J 5 bases; nucleotides not matched to a gene: 7. CDR3 amino acids: CASSKLAGGPDNEQFF. The CDR3 DNA reads as TGTGCCAGCAGCAAACTAGCGGGAGGGCCTGACAATGAGCAGTTCTTC.

The rearrangement uses TRBV5-6 and TRBJ1-2; D may be TRBD1 (5 bases). This CDR3 contains 16 residues. Looked up from germline, CDR1 is SGHDT and CDR2 is YYEEEE. V gave up 1 base and J gave up 6 bases, with 19 bases separating them. The DNA for the CDR3 is TGTGCCAGCAGCTTGCTTTTCCCCCTGAGGGACGATGGCTACACCTTC. It is translated as CASSLLFPLRDDGYTF.

This chain joins TRBV29-1 and TRBJ2-7; possible D gene TRBD2, 6 bases. Germline V gene sequence: CDR1 SQVTM, CDR2 ANQGSEA. The CDR3 covers 11 residues. Trimming stripped 5 bases from V and 7 bases from J, with 12 bases between. As DNA, the CDR3 is TGCAGCGTTACCTCCGGGGGTGAGCAGTACGTC. Its translation: CSVTSGGEQYV.

This clonotype was detected only a few times. The J gene is TRBJ1-1, the V gene TRBV7-9; D is unresolved. Germline loops: CDR1 SEHNR, CDR2 FQNEAQ (reference sequence). The CDR3 is 11 amino acids. V shed 7 bases and J shed 5 bases, with 8 bases lying between them. CDR3 nucleotides: TGTGCCAGCACCACGGGGACTGAAGCTTTCTTT. This sequence encodes CASTTGTEAFF.

The chain employs TRBV11-2 and TRBJ2-7; TRBD1 agrees at 7 bases. Germline V gives CDR1 SGHAT, CDR2 FQNNGV. V shed 5 bases and J 0 bases; nucleotides not matched to a gene: 4. This CDR3 is built from 14 residues. The CDR3 DNA reads as TGTGCCAGCAGCGCGGACAGGATCTCCTACGAGCAGTACGTC. Protein: CASSADRISYEQYV.

This sequence joins TRBV6-6 and TRBJ2-7; D is unclear. The ends were cut back, 5 bases at V and 4 bases at J, with 12 bases in the middle. The germline CDR1 and CDR2 sequences are MNHNY and SVGAGI (reference sequence). CDR3 length equals 13 residues. The CDR3 loop reads CASSLDGDYEQYF. For the CDR3, the DNA is TGTGCCAGCAGTCTAGACGGAGATTACGAGCAGTACTTC.

V and J are TRBV6-5 and TRBJ2-1; TRBD2 matches at 11 bases. The CDR3 spans 18 residues. Per germline, CDR1 MNHEY and CDR2 SVGAGI. V was pared by 2 bases and J by 7 bases, with 13 bases of the junction left unmatched. This chain's CDR3 is CASSYSLAGGPGRNEQFF. Here the CDR3 DNA reads TGTGCCAGCAGTTACAGTTTAGCGGGAGGGCCGGGGAGGAATGAGCAGTTCTTC.

The rearrangement joins TRBV27 to TRBJ2-3; 11 bases match TRBD2. V dropped 5 bases and J dropped 4; count of bases not matched to a gene: 8. CDR3 size: 16 residues. Looked up from germline, CDR1 is MNHEY and CDR2 is SMNVEV (reference sequence). CDR3 bases: TGTGCCAGCAGTCTAGCGGGAGGCCGGGGGGCAGATACGCAGTATTTT. It encodes CASSLAGGRGADTQYF.

This clonotype was counted between two and nine times. J is TRBJ1-5 and V is TRBV14; TRBD1 is a possible D gene (5 bases). Trimming removed 5 bases from V and 6 bases from J, with 11 bases in between. The germline CDR1 and CDR2 sequences are SGHDN and FVKESK. The length of the CDR3 is 13 residues. The CDR3 here is CASSDGQFQPQHF. The CDR3 nucleotides read TGTGCCAGCAGCGACGGACAATTTCAGCCCCAGCATTTT.

V gene TRBV6-2 or TRBV6-3 combines with J gene TRBJ2-3, with TRBD2 identical over 13 bases. CDR3 length: 16 residues. V was pared by 6 bases and J by 5 bases, with 8 bases of the junction left unmatched. From germline, CDR1 is MNHEY and CDR2 SVGEGT. For the CDR3, the DNA is TGTGCCAGCAGATTCGGGACTAGCGGGATTGTAGATACGCAGTATTTT. It yields the protein CASRFGTSGIVDTQYF.

In its sample, this clonotype was seen a few times. This CDR3 reads CASSLLGQGHSPLHF. Written as DNA, the CDR3 is TGTGCCAGCAGCTTACTCGGACAGGGCCATTCACCCCTCCACTTT. The J gene is TRBJ1-6, the V gene TRBV5-5; 8 bases are shared with TRBD1. The CDR3 runs 15 residues. Per the germline V gene, CDR1 is SGHKS and CDR2 is YYEKEE (reference sequence). V lost 2 bases, J lost 8 bases, and 6 bases stayed unmatched.

This clonotype came up a few times. The gene calls are TRBV12-3 or TRBV12-4 and TRBJ2-1, with 10 bases identical to TRBD2. The CDR3 sequence is 15 residues long. V dropped 6 bases and J dropped 1; count of bases not matched to a gene: 3. The CDR3 coding sequence is TGTGCCAGCAGCACTAGCGGGACATCCTACAATGAGCAGTTCTTC. Protein product: CASSTSGTSYNEQFF.

This clonotype was seen a handful of times. This chain uses TRBV9 with TRBJ1-4; no clear D. V gave up 0 bases and J gave up 4 bases, with 10 bases separating them. CDR3 length: 15 residues. Germline-derived CDR1 and CDR2 are SGDLS and YYNGEE. CDR3 residues: CASSVGVNVNEKLFF. CDR3 DNA: TGTGCCAGCAGCGTAGGGGTAAATGTTAATGAAAAACTGTTTTTT.